In this sample, the clone carrying this TCR beta chain turned up many times. This record belongs to a study of T cells after yellow fever vaccination. TCRdb reprocessed the 5' RACE reads via MiXCR and lists one record per CDR3 protein. The table shows about 200,000 distinct CDR3 sequences, with 3.2% occurring only once. The CDR3 runs 15 residues. After removal of 3 bases from V and 6 bases from J, the junction contained 8 bases not matched to a gene. Germline CDR1 and CDR2: SGHRS and YFSETQ. Material: CD4+ T cells sorted from PBMCs, obtained 10 days after the yellow fever booster vaccination. The V gene is TRBV5-1, the J gene TRBJ2-1; 8 bases align to TRBD2. The receptor's source is a man aged 18 to 35 who received the YFV17D yellow fever vaccine. The CDR3 region has the DNA TGCGCCAGCAGCTATTCCGGGACTAGTGCCAATGAGCAGTTCTTC. The encoded protein is CASSYSGTSANEQFF.